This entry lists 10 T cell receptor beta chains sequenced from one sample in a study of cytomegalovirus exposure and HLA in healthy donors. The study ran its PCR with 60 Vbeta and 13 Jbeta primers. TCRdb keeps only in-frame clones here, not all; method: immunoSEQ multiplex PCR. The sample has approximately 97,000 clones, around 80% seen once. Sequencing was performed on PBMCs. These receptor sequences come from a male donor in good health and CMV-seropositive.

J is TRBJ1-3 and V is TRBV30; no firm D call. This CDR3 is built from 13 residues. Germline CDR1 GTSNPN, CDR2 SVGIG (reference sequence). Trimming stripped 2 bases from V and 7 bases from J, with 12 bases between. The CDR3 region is CAWSSGAWNTIYF. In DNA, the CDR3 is TGTGCCTGGAGTAGCGGCGCTTGGAACACCATATATTTT.

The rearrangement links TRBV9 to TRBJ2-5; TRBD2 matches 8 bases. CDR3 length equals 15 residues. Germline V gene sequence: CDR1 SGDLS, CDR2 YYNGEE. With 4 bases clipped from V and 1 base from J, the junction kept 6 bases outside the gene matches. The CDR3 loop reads CASSLGSGGQETQYF. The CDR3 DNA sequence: TGTGCCAGCAGCCTTGGGAGCGGGGGCCAAGAGACCCAGTACTTC.

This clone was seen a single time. The CDR3 loop reads CASTLDRAGNTIYF. CDR3 nucleotide sequence: TGTGCCAGTACCCTAGACAGGGCGGGAAACACCATATATTTT. The chain carries TRBV19 and TRBJ1-3, with 7 positions matching TRBD1. The germline gives CDR1 LNHDA, CDR2 SQIVND (reference sequence). Germline trimming cut 7 bases from V and 4 bases from J; bases unmatched to any gene: 7. This CDR3 has 14 residues. Together with reference TRBV19 and TRBJ1-3, the CDR3 gives the full variable domain: DGGITQSPKYLFRKEGQNVTLSCEQNLNHDAMYWYRQDPGQGLRLIYYSQIVNDFQKGDIAEGYSVSREKKESFPLTVTSAQKNPTAFYLCASTLDRAGNTIYFGEGSWLTVV.

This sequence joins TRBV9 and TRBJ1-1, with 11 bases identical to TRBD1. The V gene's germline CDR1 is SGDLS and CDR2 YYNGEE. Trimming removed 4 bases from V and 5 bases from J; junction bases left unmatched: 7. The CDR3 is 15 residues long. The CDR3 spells CASSLRGQGVTEAFF. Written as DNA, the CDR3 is TGTGCCAGCAGCCTGCGGGGACAGGGGGTTACTGAAGCTTTCTTT.

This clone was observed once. The chain's CDR3 is CASSRTGNTEAFF. The CDR3 bases are TGTGCCAGCAGCCGCACCGGGAACACTGAAGCTTTCTTT. The chain recombines TRBV7-9 with TRBJ1-1; D uncertain. This CDR3 is built from 13 residues. The V gene lost 5 bases and the J gene lost 1 base, with 8 bases spanning the gap. Germline loops: CDR1 SEHNR, CDR2 FQNEAQ (reference sequence).

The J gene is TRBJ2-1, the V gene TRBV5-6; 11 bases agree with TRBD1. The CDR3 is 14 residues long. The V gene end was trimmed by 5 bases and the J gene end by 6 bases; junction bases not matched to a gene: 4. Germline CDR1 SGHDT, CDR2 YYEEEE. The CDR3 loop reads CASSFGTGGNEQFF. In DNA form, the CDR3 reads TGTGCCAGCAGTTTCGGGACAGGGGGCAATGAGCAGTTCTTC.

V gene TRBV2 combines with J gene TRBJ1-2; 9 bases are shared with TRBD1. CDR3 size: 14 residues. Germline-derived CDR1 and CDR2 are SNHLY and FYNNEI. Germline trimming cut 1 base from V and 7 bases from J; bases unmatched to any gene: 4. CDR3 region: CASSEDRGLSGYTF. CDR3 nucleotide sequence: TGTGCCAGCAGTGAAGACAGGGGGCTGAGTGGCTACACCTTC.

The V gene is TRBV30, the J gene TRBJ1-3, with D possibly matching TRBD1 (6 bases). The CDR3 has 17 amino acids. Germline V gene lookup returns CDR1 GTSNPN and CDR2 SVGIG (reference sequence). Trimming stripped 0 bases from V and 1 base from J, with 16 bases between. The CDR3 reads CAWSVRGARGSGNTIYF. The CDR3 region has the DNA TGTGCCTGGAGTGTACGGGGCGCCAGGGGATCTGGAAACACCATATATTTT.

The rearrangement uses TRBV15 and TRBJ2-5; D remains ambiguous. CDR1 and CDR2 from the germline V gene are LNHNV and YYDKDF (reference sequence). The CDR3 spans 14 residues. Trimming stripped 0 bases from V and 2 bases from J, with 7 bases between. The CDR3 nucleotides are TGTGCCACCAGCAGAGATGAGGTTCAAGAGACCCAGTACTTC. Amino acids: CATSRDEVQETQYF.

CDR3 sequence (DNA): TGTGCCTGGAGTGAGGGGCAGGGGGCGGTTAACTATGGCTACACCTTC. Protein: CAWSEGQGAVNYGYTF. The chain employs TRBV30 and TRBJ1-2; 8 nucleotides match TRBD1. Unmatched junction bases numbered 8, after V lost 1 base and J lost 1 base. Germline V gene lookup returns CDR1 GTSNPN and CDR2 SVGIG (reference sequence). CDR3 size: 16 residues.